The TCR beta chain under discussion was sequenced for a study of beta chain features in type 1 diabetes. General study findings and limits: Researchers report that Type 1 diabetes patients had moderately but significantly shorter TCRB CDR3s across all four CD4+ subsets. Researchers reported that naive, central memory and Treg TCRB repertoires appeared more similar in patients than in healthy donors.

The germline V and J ends were trimmed by 0 bases and 2 bases, with 7 bases remaining between them. Germline V gene lookup returns CDR1 GTSNPN and CDR2 SVGIG (reference sequence). The CDR3 extends over 14 amino acids. Comment on this clone: Its antigen is undetermined. Other nucleotide sequences in the sample specify the same CDR3.

Sorting that relied on CD45RO/CCR7/CD25/CD127/CD95/CD27 yielded CD4+ naive, central memory, regulatory and stem cell-like memory cells. cDNA synthesis used the whole RNA isolate, giving expressed TCRB sequences. The read count averaged about 3.3 million across naive, central memory and regulatory T cell samples. Sequencing was performed with immunoSEQ multiplex PCR; in TCRdb, only in-frame clones are kept and a portion is missing. The sample shows hundreds of thousands of clones, 11% to 15% of them seen only once. The receptor comes from a man in his late teens or twenties with type 1 diabetes. The source material was naive CD4+ T cells from blood. The V call is TRBV30, the J call TRBJ2-2; D call uncertain. This CDR3 reads CAWSVLLNTGELFF. The CDR3 bases are TGTGCCTGGAGTGTACTACTTAACACCGGGGAGCTGTTTTTT.